The rows below give T cell receptor beta chains drawn from one sample of a study of Ad26.COV2.S vaccination and SARS-CoV-2 variants. Generated by immunoSEQ multiplex PCR, the TCRdb table keeps only in-frame clones and is missing some. The table lists 300,000 to 500,000 clones, about 88% of them singletons. The sequencing used peripheral blood, collected in a trial of Ad26.COV2.S vaccine versus placebo. Receptors were obtained from a person aged 18-65 years who received the Ad26.COV2.S COVID-19 vaccine or a placebo. The CDR3 runs from the conserved cysteine through the conserved F or W. D genes are given only for firm matches. The size entry is marked missing in some rows and otherwise reads once, few, many or a size class.

D gene,CDR3 length,clone size,J gene,V gene,CDR3 protein,CDR3 DNA
NA,15,NA,TRBJ1-1,TRBV5-1,CASNPGGRLNTEAFF,TGCGCCAGCAACCCGGGCGGAAGACTGAACACTGAAGCTTTCTTT
NA,15,NA,TRBJ1-2,TRBV2,CAGSPGSGLNYGYTF,TGTGCCGGCTCCCCGGGGTCCGGATTAAACTATGGCTACACCTTC
NA,16,NA,TRBJ2-5,TRBV28,CASSLGANGGEETQYF,TGTGCCAGCAGTTTAGGGGCCAACGGGGGTGAAGAGACCCAGTACTTC
NA,15,NA,TRBJ1-6,TRBV6-5,CAADTTASYNSPLHF,TGTGCGGCGGACACAACGGCATCCTATAATTCACCCCTCCACTTT
NA,18,NA,TRBJ1-2,TRBV5-1,CASSSQPSGLQINYGYTF,TGCGCCAGCAGCTCCCAACCCTCGGGGCTACAGATTAACTATGGCTACACCTTC
TRBD1,15,NA,TRBJ2-5,TRBV14,CASSARGHIEETQYF,TGTGCCAGCAGCGCCAGGGGGCATATTGAAGAGACCCAGTACTTC
NA,18,NA,TRBJ2-6,TRBV7-9,CASSGRTVFTAGANVLTF,TGTGCCAGCAGCGGCCGGACAGTATTCACGGCTGGGGCCAACGTCCTGACTTTC
NA,13,NA,TRBJ2-6,TRBV7-2,CASRGSGANVLTF,TGTGCCAGCAGGGGGTCTGGGGCCAACGTCCTGACTTTC
TRBD1,16,NA,TRBJ2-2,TRBV7-9,CASSSHRDRNTGELFF,TGTGCCAGCAGCTCTCACCGGGACAGAAACACCGGGGAGCTGTTTTTT
TRBD1,14,NA,TRBJ2-7,TRBV7-8,CASSWDRVGGEQYF,TGTGCCAGCAGCTGGGACAGGGTAGGGGGCGAGCAGTACTTC
TRBD2,16,NA,TRBJ2-7,TRBV11-2,CASSGISGGGSYEQYF,TGTGCCAGCAGCGGTATCAGCGGGGGAGGCTCCTACGAGCAGTACTTC
TRBD1,13,NA,TRBJ1-6,TRBV19,CASSRDRPQFLHF,TGTGCCAGTAGTCGGGACAGGCCCCAGTTCCTCCACTTT
NA,13,NA,TRBJ2-3,TRBV3-1/TRBV3-2,CASSPWGTDTQYF,TGTGCCAGCAGCCCGTGGGGCACAGATACGCAGTATTTT
TRBD1,16,NA,TRBJ1-3,TRBV5-8,CASSDDRASSGNTIYF,TGTGCCAGCAGCGATGACAGGGCCAGCTCTGGAAACACCATATATTTT
TRBD2,13,NA,TRBJ2-5,TRBV5-6,CASSGTNQETQYF,TGTGCCAGCAGCGGGACTAACCAAGAGACCCAGTACTTC
TRBD1,16,NA,TRBJ1-1,TRBV23-1,CASSQSQGAGYTEAFF,TGCGCCAGCAGTCAATCCCAGGGGGCGGGGTACACTGAAGCTTTCTTT
NA,14,NA,TRBJ2-7,TRBV7-8,CASSSNARVGEQYF,TGTGCCAGCAGCTCGAATGCAAGGGTGGGGGAGCAGTACTTC
NA,20,NA,TRBJ2-2,TRBV15,CATSRETWTEWRLGAGELFF,TGTGCCACCAGCAGAGAGACGTGGACTGAATGGCGGCTGGGGGCCGGGGAGCTGTTTTTT
TRBD1,16,NA,TRBJ1-1,TRBV5-4,CASSPGARQGTTEAFF,TGTGCCAGCAGCCCAGGAGCCCGACAGGGGACGACTGAAGCTTTCTTT
TRBD1,15,NA,TRBJ2-5,TRBV5-1,CASSFLQGAGETQYF,TGCGCCAGCAGCTTCCTTCAGGGGGCAGGGGAGACCCAGTACTTC
TRBD2,14,NA,TRBJ2-5,TRBV4-2,CASSQGLAEETQYF,TGTGCCAGCAGCCAAGGGCTAGCGGAGGAGACCCAGTACTTC
NA,17,NA,TRBJ1-4,TRBV7-8,CASSIKSDGATNEKLFF,TGTGCCAGCAGCATAAAATCAGACGGAGCAACTAATGAAAAACTGTTTTTT
NA,18,NA,TRBJ1-5,TRBV4-1,CASSQVGRAAGGNQPQHF,TGCGCCAGCAGCCAAGTCGGCAGGGCGGCCGGTGGCAATCAGCCCCAGCATTTT
NA,13,NA,TRBJ2-1,TRBV5-8,CASSPPEAYEQFF,TGTGCCAGCAGCCCTCCCGAAGCCTATGAGCAGTTCTTC
NA,13,NA,TRBJ1-2,TRBV23-1,CASSQAREYGYTF,TGCGCCAGCAGTCAAGCCAGGGAATATGGCTACACCTTC
NA,14,NA,TRBJ2-7,TRBV5-1,CASSLESVSYEQYF,TGCGCCAGCAGCTTGGAGTCGGTTTCCTACGAGCAGTACTTC
TRBD2,17,NA,TRBJ2-1,TRBV7-9,CASSRPGLAGALNEQFF,TGTGCCAGCAGCAGGCCGGGACTAGCGGGGGCCCTCAATGAGCAGTTCTTC
TRBD1,15,NA,TRBJ1-4,TRBV3-1/TRBV3-2,CASRDTGEANEKLFF,TGTGCCAGCAGAGACACAGGGGAAGCAAATGAAAAACTGTTTTTT
NA,14,NA,TRBJ1-4,TRBV2,CASIRDGGNEKLFF,TGTGCCAGCATTAGGGATGGGGGGAATGAAAAACTGTTTTTT
NA,14,NA,TRBJ2-5,TRBV6-6,CASSFGGPRETQYF,TGTGCCAGCAGTTTCGGGGGGCCACGGGAGACCCAGTACTTC
TRBD2,17,NA,TRBJ2-1,TRBV11-2,CASSTRTSGEYYNEQFF,TGTGCCAGCAGCACCCGGACTAGCGGGGAATACTACAATGAGCAGTTCTTC
NA,15,once,TRBJ1-6,TRBV19,CASSMQGGLPRALHF,TGTGCCAGTAGTATGCAGGGAGGCCTTCCGAGGGCCCTCCACTTT
NA,14,NA,TRBJ2-1,TRBV5-1,CASSLNPQDYEQFF,TGCGCCAGCAGCCTAAATCCACAGGATTATGAGCAGTTCTTC
NA,13,once,TRBJ1-1,TRBV11-2,CASSLVPGFDAFF,TGTGCCAGCAGCTTAGTACCGGGGTTTGACGCTTTCTTT
NA,13,NA,TRBJ1-1,TRBV6-5,CASTNIRGTEAFF,TGTGCCAGCACAAACATCAGGGGCACTGAAGCTTTCTTT
TRBD1,15,NA,TRBJ1-2,TRBV3-1/TRBV3-2,CASSPDRAVIYGYTF,TGTGCCAGCAGCCCGGACAGGGCCGTCATTTATGGCTACACCTTC
TRBD1,16,NA,TRBJ1-2,TRBV15,CATSRAGGQGMHGYTF,TGTGCCACCAGCAGAGCGGGAGGACAGGGTATGCATGGCTACACCTTC
NA,14,NA,TRBJ2-7,TRBV20-1,CSASEGRTFYEQYF,TGCAGTGCTAGTGAGGGAAGGACGTTCTACGAGCAGTACTTC